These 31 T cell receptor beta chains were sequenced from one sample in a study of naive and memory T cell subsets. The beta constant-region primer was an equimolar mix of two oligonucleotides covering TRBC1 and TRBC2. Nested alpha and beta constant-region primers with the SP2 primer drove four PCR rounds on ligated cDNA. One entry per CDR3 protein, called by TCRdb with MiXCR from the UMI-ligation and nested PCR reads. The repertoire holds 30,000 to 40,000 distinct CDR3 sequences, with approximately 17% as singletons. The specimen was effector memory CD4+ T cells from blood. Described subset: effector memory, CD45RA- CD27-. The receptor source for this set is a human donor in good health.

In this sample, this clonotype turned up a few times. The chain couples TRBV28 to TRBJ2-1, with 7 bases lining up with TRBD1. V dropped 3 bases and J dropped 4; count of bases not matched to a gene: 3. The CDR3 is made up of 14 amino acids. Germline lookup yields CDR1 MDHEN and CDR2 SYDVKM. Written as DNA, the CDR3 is TGTGCCAGCAGTTTTAGGGGGCGATACAATGAGCAGTTCTTC. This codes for CASSFRGRYNEQFF.

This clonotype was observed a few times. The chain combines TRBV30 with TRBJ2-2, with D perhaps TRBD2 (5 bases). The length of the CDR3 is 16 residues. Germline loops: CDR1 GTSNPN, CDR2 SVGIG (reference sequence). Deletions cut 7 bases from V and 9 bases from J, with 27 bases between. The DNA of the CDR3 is TGTGCCTCTTCGAGGGCCCGCGGGCCTCTTGTGCGGGAGCTGTTTTTT. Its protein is CASSRARGPLVRELFF. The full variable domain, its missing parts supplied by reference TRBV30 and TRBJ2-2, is SQTIHQWPATLVQPVGSPLSLECTVEGTSNPNLYWYRQAAGRGLQLLFYSVGIGQISSEVPQNLSASRPQDRQFILSSKKLLLSDSGFYLCASSRARGPLVRELFFGEGSRLTVL.

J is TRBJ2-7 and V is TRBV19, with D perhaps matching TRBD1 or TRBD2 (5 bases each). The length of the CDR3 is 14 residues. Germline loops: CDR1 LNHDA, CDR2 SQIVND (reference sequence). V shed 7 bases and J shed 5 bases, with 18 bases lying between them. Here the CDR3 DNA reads TGTGCCAGTAAAGGGACCGGTCTTAGGAACGAGCAGTACTTC. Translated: CASKGTGLRNEQYF.

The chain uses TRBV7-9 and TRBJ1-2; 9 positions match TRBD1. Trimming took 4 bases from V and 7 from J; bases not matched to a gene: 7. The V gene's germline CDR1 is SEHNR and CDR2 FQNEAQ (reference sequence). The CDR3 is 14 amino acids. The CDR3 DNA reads TGTGCCAGCAGCTCGGGACAGGGAGAAGGTGGCTACACCTTC. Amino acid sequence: CASSSGQGEGGYTF.

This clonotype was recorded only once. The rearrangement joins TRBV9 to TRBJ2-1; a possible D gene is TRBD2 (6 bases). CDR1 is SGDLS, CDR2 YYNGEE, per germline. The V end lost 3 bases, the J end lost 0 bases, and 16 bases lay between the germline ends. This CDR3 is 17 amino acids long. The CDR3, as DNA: TGTGCCAGCAGCGAGGGTGGGGGGAGGAGCTCCTACAATGAGCAGTTCTTC. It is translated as CASSEGGGRSSYNEQFF.

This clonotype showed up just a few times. CDR3 coding DNA: TGTGCCAGCAGTTATCAGGGCCACTACGAGCAGTACTTC. It encodes CASSYQGHYEQYF. The chain combines TRBV6-2 or TRBV6-3 with TRBJ2-7; perhaps TRBD1 as D (5 bases). The CDR3 is 13 residues long. Germline V gives CDR1 MNHEY, CDR2 SVGEGT. Trimming took off 3 bases at V and 3 bases at J, with 9 bases between the two ends.

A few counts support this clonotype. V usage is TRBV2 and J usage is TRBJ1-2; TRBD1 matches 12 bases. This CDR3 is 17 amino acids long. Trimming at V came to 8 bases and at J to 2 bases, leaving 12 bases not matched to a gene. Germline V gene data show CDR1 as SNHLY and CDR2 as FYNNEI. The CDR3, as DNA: TGTGCCAGCGGCCGGGACAGGGGGCGCGTCCGCAACTATGGCTACACCTTC. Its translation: CASGRDRGRVRNYGYTF.

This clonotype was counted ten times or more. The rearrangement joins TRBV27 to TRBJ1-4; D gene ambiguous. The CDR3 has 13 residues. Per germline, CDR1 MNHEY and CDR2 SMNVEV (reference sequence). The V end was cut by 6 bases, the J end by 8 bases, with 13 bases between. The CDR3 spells CASSWRSQEKLFF. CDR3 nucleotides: TGTGCCAGCAGCTGGAGGAGCCAGGAAAAACTGTTTTTT.

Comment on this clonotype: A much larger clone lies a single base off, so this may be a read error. The CDR3 nucleotides are TGCAGCTACTTGACAGGGGCGAATGAAAAACTGTTTTTT. Residues: CSYLTGANEKLFF. The chain has TRBV29-1 and TRBJ1-4, with 8 bases aligning to TRBD1. Trimming took 8 bases from V and 5 from J; bases not matched to a gene: 7. This CDR3 has 13 residues. The V gene's germline CDR1 is SQVTM and CDR2 ANQGSEA.

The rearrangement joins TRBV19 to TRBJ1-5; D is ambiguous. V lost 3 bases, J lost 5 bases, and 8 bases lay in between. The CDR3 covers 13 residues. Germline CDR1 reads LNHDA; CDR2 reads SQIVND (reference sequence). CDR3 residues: CASSMRSYQPQHF. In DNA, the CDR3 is TGTGCCAGTAGTATGAGGTCGTATCAGCCCCAGCATTTT. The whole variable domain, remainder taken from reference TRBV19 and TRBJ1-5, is DGGITQSPKYLFRKEGQNVTLSCEQNLNHDAMYWYRQDPGQGLRLIYYSQIVNDFQKGDIAEGYSVSREKKESFPLTVTSAQKNPTAFYLCASSMRSYQPQHFGDGTRLSIL.

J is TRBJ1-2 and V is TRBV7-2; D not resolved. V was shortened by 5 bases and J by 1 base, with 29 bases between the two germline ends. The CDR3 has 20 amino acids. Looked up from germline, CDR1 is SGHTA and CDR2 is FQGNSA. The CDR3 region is CASSPLQISRLSLHNYGYTF. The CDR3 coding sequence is TGTGCCAGCAGCCCCCTCCAGATATCCCGCCTCAGCTTACATAACTATGGCTACACCTTC.

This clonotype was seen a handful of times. The CDR3, as DNA: TGCGCCAGCAGCTTGGCTGTGAACACTGAAGCTTTCTTT. Protein: CASSLAVNTEAFF. This chain joins TRBV5-1 and TRBJ1-1; D unresolved. With 0 bases removed from V and 0 bases from J, the gap between germline ends came to 3 bases. CDR3 length: 13 residues. Germline V gene sequence: CDR1 SGHRS, CDR2 YFSETQ.

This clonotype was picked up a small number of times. CDR3 in amino acids: CASSYSTYNEQFF. CDR3 bases: TGTGCCAGCAGTTACTCCACCTACAATGAGCAGTTCTTC. The chain couples TRBV6-5 to TRBJ2-1, with D unresolved. Germline V gene sequence: CDR1 MNHEY, CDR2 SVGAGI. The CDR3 sequence is 13 residues long. Trimming took 0 bases from V and 2 from J, leaving 2 bases between them.

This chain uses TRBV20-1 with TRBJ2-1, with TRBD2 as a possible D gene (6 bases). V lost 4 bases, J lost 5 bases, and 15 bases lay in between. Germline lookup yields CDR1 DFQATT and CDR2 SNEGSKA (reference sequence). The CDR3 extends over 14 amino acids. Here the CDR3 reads CSAKGRETHNEQFF. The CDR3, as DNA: TGCAGTGCTAAAGGTCGGGAGACGCACAATGAGCAGTTCTTC.

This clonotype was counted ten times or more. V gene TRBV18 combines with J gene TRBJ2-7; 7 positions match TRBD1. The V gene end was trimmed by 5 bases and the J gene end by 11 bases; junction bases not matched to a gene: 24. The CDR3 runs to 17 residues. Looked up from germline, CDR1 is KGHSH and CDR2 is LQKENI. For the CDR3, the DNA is TGTGCCAGCTCATTGTACGGTCCGGGACAGAGAGAATGGTTGAAGTACTTC. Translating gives CASSLYGPGQREWLKYF. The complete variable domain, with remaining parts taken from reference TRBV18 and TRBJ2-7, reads NAGVMQNPRHLVRRRGQEARLRCSPMKGHSHVYWYRQLPEEGLKFMVYLQKENIIDESGMPKERFSAEFPKEGPSILRIQQVVRGDSAAYFCASSLYGPGQREWLKYFGPGTRLTVT.

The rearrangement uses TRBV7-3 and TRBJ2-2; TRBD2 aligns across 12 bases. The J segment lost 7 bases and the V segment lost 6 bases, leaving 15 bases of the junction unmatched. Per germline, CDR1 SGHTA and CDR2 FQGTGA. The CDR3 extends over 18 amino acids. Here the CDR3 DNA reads TGTGCCAGCAGTTCTCGACTAGCGGGAGTGGATGGACACGGGGAGCTGTTTTTT. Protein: CASSSRLAGVDGHGELFF.

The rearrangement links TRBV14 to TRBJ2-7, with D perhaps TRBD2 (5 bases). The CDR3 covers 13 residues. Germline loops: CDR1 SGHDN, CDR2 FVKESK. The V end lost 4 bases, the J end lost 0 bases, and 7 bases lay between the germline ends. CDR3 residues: CASSPGNSYEQYF. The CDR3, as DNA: TGTGCCAGCAGCCCCGGGAACTCCTACGAGCAGTACTTC.

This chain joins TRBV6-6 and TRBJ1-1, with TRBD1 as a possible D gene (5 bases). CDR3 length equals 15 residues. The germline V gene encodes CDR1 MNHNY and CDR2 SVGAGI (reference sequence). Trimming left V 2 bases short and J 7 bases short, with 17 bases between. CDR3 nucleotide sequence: TGTGCCAGCAGTTACGCAGGGACCCAGGGAGTTGAAGCTTTCTTT. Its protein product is CASSYAGTQGVEAFF.

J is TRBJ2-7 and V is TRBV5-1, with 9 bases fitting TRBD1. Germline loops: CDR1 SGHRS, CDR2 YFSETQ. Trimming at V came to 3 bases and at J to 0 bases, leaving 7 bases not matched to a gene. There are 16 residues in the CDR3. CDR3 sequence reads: CASSSPSTGGSYEQYF. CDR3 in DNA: TGCGCCAGCAGCTCCCCATCGACAGGGGGCTCCTACGAGCAGTACTTC.

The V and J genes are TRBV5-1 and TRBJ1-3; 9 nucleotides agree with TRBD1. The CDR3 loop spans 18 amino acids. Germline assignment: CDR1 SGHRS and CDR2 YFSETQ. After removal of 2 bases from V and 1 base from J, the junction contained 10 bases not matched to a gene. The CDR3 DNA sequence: TGCGCCAGCAGCTTTAGGACAGGGGATTTCTGGTCTGGAAACACCATATATTTT. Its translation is CASSFRTGDFWSGNTIYF.

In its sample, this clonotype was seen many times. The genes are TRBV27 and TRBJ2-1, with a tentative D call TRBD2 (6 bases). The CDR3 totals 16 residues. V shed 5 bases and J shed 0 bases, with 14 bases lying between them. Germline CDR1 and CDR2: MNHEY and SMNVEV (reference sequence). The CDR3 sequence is CASSPPGSRSYNEQFF. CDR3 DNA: TGTGCCAGCAGTCCCCCCGGGAGCCGCTCCTACAATGAGCAGTTCTTC.

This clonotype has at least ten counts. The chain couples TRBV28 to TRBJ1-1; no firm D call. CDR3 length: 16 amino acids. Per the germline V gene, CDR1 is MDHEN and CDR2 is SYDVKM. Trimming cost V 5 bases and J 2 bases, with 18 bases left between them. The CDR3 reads CASSDASSGLNTEAFF. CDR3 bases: TGTGCCAGCAGTGATGCCTCCAGTGGTCTTAACACTGAAGCTTTCTTT.

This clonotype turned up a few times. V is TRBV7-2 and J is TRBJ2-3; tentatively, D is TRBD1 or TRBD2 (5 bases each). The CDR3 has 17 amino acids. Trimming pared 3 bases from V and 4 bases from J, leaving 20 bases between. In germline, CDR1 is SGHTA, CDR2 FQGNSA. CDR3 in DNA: TGTGCCAGCAGCTTGAGGGGTGGCGAAATGAGGTCAGATACGCAGTATTTT. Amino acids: CASSLRGGEMRSDTQYF.

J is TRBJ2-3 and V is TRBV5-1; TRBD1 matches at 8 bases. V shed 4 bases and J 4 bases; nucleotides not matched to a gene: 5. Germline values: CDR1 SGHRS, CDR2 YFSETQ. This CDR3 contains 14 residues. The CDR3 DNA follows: TGCGCCAGCAGCCCCAGGACAGGGCCAGATACGCAGTATTTT. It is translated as CASSPRTGPDTQYF.

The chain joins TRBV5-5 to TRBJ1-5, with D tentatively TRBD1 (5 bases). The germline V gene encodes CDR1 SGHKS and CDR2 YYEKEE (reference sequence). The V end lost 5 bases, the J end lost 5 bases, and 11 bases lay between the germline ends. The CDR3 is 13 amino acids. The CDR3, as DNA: TGTGCCAGCAGGCGGGGGGTATATCAGCCCCAGCATTTT. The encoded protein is CASRRGVYQPQHF. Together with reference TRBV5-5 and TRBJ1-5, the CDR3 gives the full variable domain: DAGVTQSPTHLIKTRGQQVTLRCSPISGHKSVSWYQQVLGQGPQFIFQYYEKEERGRGNFPDRFSARQFPNYSSELNVNALLLGDSALYLCASRRGVYQPQHFGDGTRLSIL.

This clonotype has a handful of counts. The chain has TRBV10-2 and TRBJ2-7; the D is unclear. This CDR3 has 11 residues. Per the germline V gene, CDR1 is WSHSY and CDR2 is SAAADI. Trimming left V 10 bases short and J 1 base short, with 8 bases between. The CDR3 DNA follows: TGCGCCACCGGCCTATCCTACGAGCAGTACTTC. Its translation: CATGLSYEQYF.

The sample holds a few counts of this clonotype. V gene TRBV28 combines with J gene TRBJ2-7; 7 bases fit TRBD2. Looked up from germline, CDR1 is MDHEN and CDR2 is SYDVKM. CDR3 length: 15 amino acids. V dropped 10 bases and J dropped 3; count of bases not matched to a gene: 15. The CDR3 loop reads CAIGSGGLRLYEQYF. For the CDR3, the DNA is TGTGCCATTGGGTCCGGGGGACTACGGCTCTACGAGCAGTACTTC.

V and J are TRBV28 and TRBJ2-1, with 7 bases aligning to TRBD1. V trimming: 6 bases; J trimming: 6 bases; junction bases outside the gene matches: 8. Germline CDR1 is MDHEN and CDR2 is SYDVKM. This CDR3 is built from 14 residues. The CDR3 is CASRRQGGLNEQFF. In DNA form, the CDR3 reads TGTGCCAGCAGACGACAGGGTGGGCTCAATGAGCAGTTCTTC.

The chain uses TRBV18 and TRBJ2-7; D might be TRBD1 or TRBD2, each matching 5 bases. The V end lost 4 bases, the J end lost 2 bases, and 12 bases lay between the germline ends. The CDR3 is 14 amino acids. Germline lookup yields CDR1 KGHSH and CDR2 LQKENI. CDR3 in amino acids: CASSLSRDAYEQYF. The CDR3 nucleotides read TGTGCCAGCTCACTGAGTCGGGACGCCTACGAGCAGTACTTC.

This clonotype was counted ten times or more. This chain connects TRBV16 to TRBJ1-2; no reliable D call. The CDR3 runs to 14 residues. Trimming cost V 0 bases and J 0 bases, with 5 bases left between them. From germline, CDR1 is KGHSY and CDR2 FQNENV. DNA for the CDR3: TGTGCCAGCAGCCAATCCCAGACTAACTATGGCTACACCTTC. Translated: CASSQSQTNYGYTF.

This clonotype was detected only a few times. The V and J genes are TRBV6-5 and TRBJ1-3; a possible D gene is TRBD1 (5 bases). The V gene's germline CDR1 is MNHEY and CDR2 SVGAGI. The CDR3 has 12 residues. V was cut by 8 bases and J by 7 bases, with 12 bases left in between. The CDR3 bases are TGTGCCAGCTCACCAGGGTGGAACACCATATATTTT. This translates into CASSPGWNTIYF.